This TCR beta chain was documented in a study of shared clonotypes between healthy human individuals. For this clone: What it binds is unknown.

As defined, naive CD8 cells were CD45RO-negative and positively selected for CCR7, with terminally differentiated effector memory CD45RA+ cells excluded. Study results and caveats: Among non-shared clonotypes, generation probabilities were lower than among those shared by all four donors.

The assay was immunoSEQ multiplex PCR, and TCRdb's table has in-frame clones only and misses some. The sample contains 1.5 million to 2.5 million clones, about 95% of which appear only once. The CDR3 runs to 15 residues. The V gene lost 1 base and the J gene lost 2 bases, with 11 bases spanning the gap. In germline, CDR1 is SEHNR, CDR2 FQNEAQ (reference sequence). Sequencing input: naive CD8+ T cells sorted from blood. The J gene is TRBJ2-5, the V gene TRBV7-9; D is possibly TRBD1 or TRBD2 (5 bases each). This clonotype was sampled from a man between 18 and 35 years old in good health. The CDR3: CASSLEPGPQETQYF. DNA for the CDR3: TGTGCCAGCAGCTTAGAACCGGGACCTCAAGAGACCCAGTACTTC.